Presented here are 25 T cell receptor beta chains from one specimen sequenced in a study of blood T cell repertoires in COVID-19 (TCRdb year 2020). Libraries were prepared through the immunoSEQ multiplex PCR assay. The table comes from immuneACCESS by way of TCRdb, which keeps in-frame sequences with V and J called. Part of the clones is missing from these tables; in studies checked, under half for an unresolved V gene and the rest for unknown reasons. This sample comprises some 150,000 clones, roughly four fifths of them detected only once. The ten largest clones capture around 2.4% of the sample. The material sequenced was peripheral blood. These TCRs come from a human donor with acute or convalescent COVID-19. The donor label of this sample is uncertain.

The chain carries TRBV3-1 (or the pseudogene TRBV3-2) and TRBJ2-7, with 8 bases matching TRBD1. V trimming: 4 bases; J trimming: 0 bases; junction bases outside the gene matches: 5. Per the germline V gene, CDR1 is LGHDT and CDR2 is YNNKEL (reference sequence). This CDR3 has 15 residues. In nucleotides, the CDR3 is TGTGCCAGCAGCCCGACAGGGGTCTACTCCTACGAGCAGTACTTC. Its translation is CASSPTGVYSYEQYF.

The gene calls are TRBV11-3 and TRBJ2-1, with TRBD1 matching over 7 bases. The germline CDR1 and CDR2 sequences are SGHNT and YENEEA. V lost 2 bases, J lost 2 bases, and 3 bases stayed unmatched. The CDR3 covers 15 residues. The CDR3 nucleotides read TGTGCCAGCAGCTTAAGGGGACAGCCCTACAATGAGCAGTTCTTC. Residues: CASSLRGQPYNEQFF. The entire variable domain, with the rest obtained from reference TRBV11-3 and TRBJ2-1, is as follows: EAGVVQSPRYKIIEKKQPVAFWCNPISGHNTLYWYLQNLGQGPELLIRYENEEAVDDSQLPKDRFSAERLKGVDSTLKIQPAELGDSAVYLCASSLRGQPYNEQFFGPGTRLTVL.

V and J are TRBV6-5 and TRBJ2-4; D perhaps matches TRBD2 (5 bases). Deletions cut 8 bases from V and 9 bases from J, with 20 bases between. The CDR3 loop spans 14 amino acids. The germline gives CDR1 MNHEY, CDR2 SVGAGI. The CDR3 reads CASGLDLESSIQYF. The CDR3 DNA is TGTGCCAGCGGACTGGATCTAGAGTCCTCCATTCAGTACTTC.

The chain is built from TRBV4-2 and TRBJ1-5; D gene unclear. V was shortened by 0 bases and J by 7 bases, with 7 bases between the two germline ends. Germline-derived CDR1 and CDR2 are LGHNA and YNFKEQ. The CDR3 has 13 amino acids. CDR3 in amino acids: CASSQEAVQPQHF. CDR3 in DNA: TGTGCCAGCAGCCAAGAGGCGGTCCAGCCCCAGCATTTT.

The V gene is TRBV5-1, the J gene TRBJ2-7, with 12 nucleotides matching TRBD1. J was trimmed by 7 bases and V by 4 bases; bases with no gene match: 12. Germline CDR1 SGHRS, CDR2 YFSETQ. This CDR3 is 16 amino acids long. The CDR3 spells CASSPQLGQGAREQYF. CDR3 nucleotide sequence: TGCGCCAGCAGCCCCCAACTGGGACAGGGGGCTAGGGAGCAGTACTTC.

This clone was seen only once. The rearrangement links TRBV3-1 (or the pseudogene TRBV3-2) to TRBJ1-1, with a tentative D call TRBD1 (6 bases). Germline V gene sequence: CDR1 LGHDT, CDR2 YNNKEL (reference sequence). The CDR3 loop spans 12 amino acids. Trimming shortened V by 6 bases and J by 6 bases, and 11 bases separated the two germline ends. CDR3 protein: CASSLGGAEAFF. For the CDR3, the DNA is TGTGCCAGCAGTCTAGGGGGGGCTGAAGCTTTCTTT.

The chain has TRBV19 and TRBJ1-3; D unresolved. The germline gives CDR1 LNHDA, CDR2 SQIVND (reference sequence). The CDR3 has 14 residues. Trimming pared 2 bases from V and 0 bases from J, leaving 5 bases between. The CDR3 sequence is CASSILSSGNTIYF. The CDR3 nucleotides read TGTGCCAGTAGTATATTGAGCTCTGGAAACACCATATATTTT.

This chain links TRBV9 with TRBJ2-7; a possible D gene is TRBD1 (6 bases). Deletions cut 3 bases from V and 0 bases from J, with 16 bases between. The length of the CDR3 is 16 residues. The germline CDR1 and CDR2 sequences are SGDLS and YYNGEE. The CDR3 spells CASSAPGTLSSYEQYF. CDR3 in DNA: TGTGCCAGCAGCGCCCCCGGGACACTAAGCTCCTACGAGCAGTACTTC.

V is TRBV4-1 and J is TRBJ2-1; unclear D gene. This CDR3 is 15 amino acids long. V shed 3 bases and J shed 6 bases, with 15 bases lying between them. Looked up from germline, CDR1 is MGHRA and CDR2 is YSYEKL. The CDR3 sequence is CASSHSNYPGNEQFF. The CDR3 DNA sequence: TGCGCCAGCAGCCACTCTAATTACCCGGGCAATGAGCAGTTCTTC.

This clone showed up just a few times. V is TRBV11-3 and J is TRBJ2-2; unclear D gene. CDR3 length: 13 amino acids. The V gene lost 4 bases and the J gene lost 5 bases, with 8 bases spanning the gap. Germline loops: CDR1 SGHNT, CDR2 YENEEA. The CDR3 DNA is TGTGCCAGCAGCTCAAGTCGGACCGGGGAGCTGTTTTTT. Its protein product is CASSSSRTGELFF.

The chain carries TRBV30 and TRBJ1-5; 7 bases fit TRBD1. The V gene end was trimmed by 3 bases and the J gene end by 11 bases; junction bases not matched to a gene: 13. This CDR3 spans 14 amino acids. Germline V gene sequence: CDR1 GTSNPN, CDR2 SVGIG (reference sequence). The DNA of the CDR3 is TGTGCCTGGAGATCGACAGGGTCCCCCTGGGCCCAGCATTTT. It is translated as CAWRSTGSPWAQHF.

The V gene is TRBV21-1, the J gene TRBJ2-3; the table's D call TRBD2 went unverified against the DNA. TRBV21-1 is a pseudogene. There are 17 residues in the CDR3. The CDR3 spells CASSPPPASGPTDTQYF. In DNA, the CDR3 is TGTGCCAGCAGCCCCCCCCCAGCTAGCGGTCCGACAGATACGCAGTATTTT.

There are a few counts of this clone. The chain is built from TRBV7-2 and TRBJ2-2; perhaps TRBD1 as D (6 bases). Germline CDR1 and CDR2: SGHTA and FQGNSA. Trimming cost V 5 bases and J 0 bases, with 10 bases left between them. CDR3 length: 15 residues. CDR3 sequence (DNA): TGTGCCAGCAGCCAAGACAGGCCGAACACCGGGGAGCTGTTTTTT. It encodes CASSQDRPNTGELFF.

The V gene is TRBV4-2, the J gene TRBJ1-1, with a tentative D call TRBD1 (6 bases). Trimming shortened V by 1 base and J by 5 bases, and 14 bases separated the two germline ends. The CDR3 is 15 residues long. CDR1 LGHNA and CDR2 YNFKEQ come from the germline V gene. CDR3 sequence reads: CASSQARGGLTEAFF. The CDR3 nucleotides read TGTGCCAGCAGCCAAGCAAGGGGGGGTTTAACTGAAGCTTTCTTT.

The chain has TRBV2 and TRBJ2-7, with 7 bases identical to TRBD1. The CDR3 totals 15 residues. V shed 1 base and J 7 bases; nucleotides not matched to a gene: 10. Per the germline V gene, CDR1 is SNHLY and CDR2 is FYNNEI. The CDR3, as DNA: TGTGCCAGCAGTGAAGAGACAGGGCTCTACAAGGAGCAGTACTTC. Translation: CASSEETGLYKEQYF.

This clone has only one observation. The identical CDR3 is also encoded by other nucleotide sequences in the sample. The genes are TRBV7-9 and TRBJ2-3; no clear D gene. V lost 4 bases to trimming and J lost 2 bases, with 4 bases between them. The CDR3 consists of 12 residues. Germline-derived CDR1 and CDR2 are SEHNR and FQNEAQ (reference sequence). For the CDR3, the DNA is TGTGCCAGCAGCTCCTCCACAGATACGCAGTATTTT. Translating it yields CASSSSTDTQYF.

The chain combines TRBV7-9 with TRBJ1-2, with D possibly TRBD1 on 6 matching bases. The CDR3 length is 16 residues. Germline CDR1 SEHNR, CDR2 FQNEAQ (reference sequence). Deletions cut 1 base from V and 6 bases from J, with 18 bases between. This chain's CDR3 is CASSLDGARGGHGYTF. For the CDR3, the DNA is TGTGCCAGCAGCTTAGATGGGGCCCGCGGGGGGCATGGCTACACCTTC. The variable domain in full, completed from reference TRBV7-9 and TRBJ1-2, reads DTGVSQNPRHKITKRGQNVTFRCDPISEHNRLYWYRQTLGQGPEFLTYFQNEAQLEKSRLLSDRFSAERPKGSFSTLEIQRTEQGDSAMYLCASSLDGARGGHGYTFGSGTRLTVV.

The chain uses TRBV5-8 and TRBJ1-6; a weak D match, TRBD1 (5 bases). Trimming took off 3 bases at V and 4 bases at J, with 14 bases between the two ends. Germline V gene data show CDR1 as SGHTS and CDR2 as YDEGEE. The CDR3 runs 16 residues. CDR3 loop: CASSSWGGTYNSPLHF. CDR3 sequence (DNA): TGTGCCAGCAGCTCTTGGGGGGGTACTTATAATTCACCCCTCCACTTT. Combining the CDR3 with reference TRBV5-8 and TRBJ1-6 gives the whole variable domain EAGVTQSPTHLIKTRGQQATLRCSPISGHTSVYWYQQALGLGLQFLLWYDEGEERNRGNFPPRFSGRQFPNYSSELNVNALELEDSALYLCASSSWGGTYNSPLHFGNGTRLTVT.

V gene TRBV18 combines with J gene TRBJ1-5; no clear D. The V end was cut by 2 bases, the J end by 1 base, with 12 bases between. CDR1 is KGHSH, CDR2 LQKENI, per germline. CDR3 length: 16 amino acids. The CDR3 spells CASSPSAVLSNQPQHF. CDR3 in DNA: TGTGCCAGCTCACCATCCGCAGTCTTGAGCAATCAGCCCCAGCATTTT.

V usage is TRBV5-4 and J usage is TRBJ1-2; D is unclear. The CDR3 consists of 14 residues. Trimming cost V 3 bases and J 4 bases, with 13 bases left between them. Germline values: CDR1 SGHNT, CDR2 YYREEE (reference sequence). The CDR3 spells CASSSSLRPYGYTF. In DNA, the CDR3 is TGTGCCAGCAGCTCTTCGTTGCGGCCCTATGGCTACACCTTC.

This clone showed up just once. In DNA, the CDR3 is TGTGCCAGCAGCTTATCGGGAGGGAGGGCCGACACAGATACGCAGTATTTT. It translates to CASSLSGGRADTDTQYF. The V and J genes are TRBV7-2 and TRBJ2-3; 8 nucleotides agree with TRBD2. The length of the CDR3 is 17 residues. The V segment lost 2 bases and the J segment 2 bases; nucleotides outside the gene matches: 9. Germline CDR1 and CDR2: SGHTA and FQGNSA.

The rearrangement links TRBV11-1 to TRBJ2-7; 7 bases line up with TRBD1. CDR3 size: 13 residues. The V gene end was trimmed by 5 bases and the J gene end by 2 bases; junction bases not matched to a gene: 3. The germline gives CDR1 SGHAT, CDR2 FQDESV (reference sequence). The CDR3, as DNA: TGTGCCAGCAGCGGACAGGTCACCTACGAGCAGTACTTC. Residues: CASSGQVTYEQYF.

The V gene is TRBV5-1, the J gene TRBJ1-2; D is unclear. Trimming left V 2 bases short and J 6 bases short, with 8 bases between. The length of the CDR3 is 12 residues. The V gene's germline CDR1 is SGHRS and CDR2 YFSETQ. CDR3 in amino acids: CASSLDGDGYTF. The CDR3 region has the DNA TGCGCCAGCAGCTTAGACGGGGATGGCTACACCTTC.

As for this clone: At the DNA level, this CDR3 is encoded by other sequences in the same sample as well. The chain couples TRBV2 to TRBJ1-5; D is unresolved. V was shortened by 3 bases and J by 0 bases, with 6 bases between the two germline ends. Germline CDR1 is SNHLY and CDR2 is FYNNEI. This CDR3 has 14 amino acids. The CDR3 sequence: CASSDIYSNQPQHF. CDR3 sequence (DNA): TGTGCCAGCAGTGACATCTATAGCAATCAGCCCCAGCATTTT.

The rearrangement links TRBV19 to TRBJ1-5, with D perhaps TRBD1 (6 bases). Germline V lookup: CDR1 LNHDA, CDR2 SQIVND (reference sequence). V lost 6 bases and J lost 0, with 12 bases in between. The CDR3 consists of 15 residues. The CDR3 spells CASRAQGYSNQPQHF. CDR3 coding DNA: TGTGCCAGTAGGGCACAGGGCTATAGCAATCAGCCCCAGCATTTT.